This paragraph reports one T cell receptor beta chain. This clonotype has ten or more counts. Its antigen is currently not known. Base qualities are not provided; no much larger clone lies one nucleotide away. V is shortened by 4 bases, J by 1 base, and the region joining them spans 11 bases. Inclusive of the bounding cysteine and phenylalanine, the CDR3 is 14 residues long. Only the CDR3 region is kept as DNA, spanning 42 bases read in frame from base 1. From a lookup of the germline V gene, CDR1 and CDR2 are SGHRS and YFSETQ. Patients with uncontrolled infections, other autoimmune diseases, pregnancy or lactation were excluded. Diagnoses relied on clinical symptoms, serum thyroxine and TRAb, thyroid ultrasound and orbital computed tomography. Total RNA was extracted with Trizol reagent, and quality was checked on an Agilent 2100 Bioanalyzer. This sample stems from a study of T cells in Graves' hyperthyroidism and ophthalmopathy (dated by TCRdb to between 2017 and 2020). For context, the study as a whole: TCR V-J signatures able to tell the groups apart were searched for in a discovery cohort of 95 to 100 patients, of whom roughly 42 had Graves' ophthalmopathy and roughly 59 had stable Graves' hyperthyroidism. Prospective prediction of ophthalmopathy was tested in an independent validation cohort consisting of about 20 hyperthyroidism patients and 15 to 17 patients who later progressed to ophthalmopathy. The 100 or so discovery patients were divided at random into training and test sets in a 7:3 ratio. In addition, the study compared T-cell repertoires in thyroid tissue and in blood from roughly 6 Graves' hyperthyroidism patients. Once sampling was done, hyperthyroidism patients were given methimazole at a starting dose of 30 mg daily, whereas ophthalmopathy patients were given high-dose intravenous methylprednisolone. The paper reports TCR Vbeta CDR3 sequencing of over 120 peripheral blood samples: around 41 ophthalmopathy, roughly 74 hyperthyroidism and approximately 17 progressor patients.

Amplification of TCR beta CDR3 regions was carried out from RNA transcripts. A first-round RT-PCR of the TCR CDR3 used the HTBI primer set with the Qiagen OneStep RT-PCR kit. A second multiplex PCR round built the libraries, followed by size selection and purification. Sequencing of the libraries was done on an Illumina HiSeq2000 using paired-end 100 bp reads. Turning to the authors' computational methods: SOAPnuke was used to process the raw data, removing reads that contained adapters or uncalled bases, had a mean Phred below 15, or lacked an exact match to the constant primer or identifier. COPE v1.2.5 was used to merge high-quality paired reads, and clonotypes were defined as unique nucleotide sequences. Clonotypes were aligned to IMGT TRBV, TRBD and TRBJ reference segments using MiTCR v1.1. Analysis was restricted to V-J combinations with a frequency above 0.0001, which covered roughly 99% of repertoires. A TCS score was defined as the ratio of F50 (clonal expansion) to E x V (chaos), with BLOSUM62-based TCRdist applied between CDR3 peptides within each V-J. Welch's t-statistics and random forest reduced roughly 540 V-J features to some 14, which were used in a naive Bayes classifier (R e1071). The similarity between thyroid and blood repertoires was quantified using the Morisita-Horn index. TCRdb took the public reads, trimmed them with fastp at Q25, ran MiXCR for clone calling and kept in-frame beta chains. Entries are consolidated by CDR3 protein sequence, retaining the most common genes and DNA. The V and J calls, along with clone size, are taken from TCRdb and not from the paper's own processing. For this sample the table gives more than 500,000 distinct CDR3 sequences, of which about 45% were detected only once. 15% to 20% of the sample is taken by the ten largest.

On the study overall, not on this receptor specifically: In validation, the model predicted progression to ophthalmopathy a median of around 6.5 months before onset, with approximately 71% sensitivity and roughly 79% specificity. In cross-validation, a model built on a 13 V-J signature told ophthalmopathy apart from stable hyperthyroidism with 87.88% sensitivity and around 81% specificity, and in testing the same model reached 80%/75%. Most expanded thyroid clonotypes (frequency above 0.001) were also found in blood, which suggests that blood repertoires may mirror thyroid immune responses. Sample size was not statistically predetermined, and investigators were not blinded to group allocation.

The sequence is built from TRBV5-1 and TRBJ1-1; tentative D gene TRBD1, with 5 bases matching. This clonotype was sampled from an adult woman with Graves' disease, either hyperthyroidism or ophthalmopathy (not recorded which). Sequencing was carried out using peripheral blood or thyroid tissue (not recorded which). The nucleotide sequence is given as TGCGCCAGCAGCGGGGGACCGTCGAACACTGAAGCTTTCTTT. Translated, this is CASSGGPSNTEAFF.